The clone carrying this T cell receptor beta chain counts as medium-sized. Per germline, CDR1 SEHNR and CDR2 FQNEAQ (reference sequence). There are 14 residues in the CDR3. The ends were cut back, 0 bases at V and 5 bases at J, with 8 bases in the middle. These data belong to a study of control samples from healthy donors and cancer patients. Using immunoSEQ multiplex PCR, the repertoire was profiled, and TCRdb retains in-frame clones only, with some absent. The sample lists approximately 40,000 clones, approximately 70% occurring once. The sequence was collected from a male donor with melanoma. The rearrangement uses TRBV7-9 and TRBJ2-1, with D possibly matching TRBD2 (5 bases). Sample: formalin-fixed, paraffin-embedded tissue. For the CDR3, the DNA is TGTGCCAGCAGCTTAGCGGGAGTGGACAATGAGCAGTTCTTC. This sequence encodes CASSLAGVDNEQFF. Variable domain in full (rest from reference TRBV7-9 and TRBJ2-1): DTGVSQNPRHKITKRGQNVTFRCDPISEHNRLYWYRQTLGQGPEFLTYFQNEAQLEKSRLLSDRFSAERPKGSFSTLEIQRTEQGDSAMYLCASSLAGVDNEQFFGPGTRLTVL.